These 16 T cell receptor beta chains were all obtained from the same sample, sequenced in a study of tumor-infiltrating lymphocytes in primary liver carcinoma. From around 500 ng of total RNA, TCR beta-specific cDNA was reverse-transcribed using a constant-region primer. Investigators got TCR beta libraries out of three nested multiplex PCR rounds, done with slightly modified ARM-PCR. PCR rounds one and two used TRBV1-TRBV30 forward primers with a C-beta reverse primer for 10 cycles each. In TCRdb, the multiplex PCR reads were re-called with MiXCR into one record per CDR3 protein. This sample has tens of thousands of distinct CDR3 sequences; 60% to 80% occur once, and the top ten carry more than 35%. Co-extracted RNA and DNA came from approximately 20-30 mg of unsorted bulk tissue. The sequenced sample was tumor-adjacent normal liver tissue. These receptors all come from a woman under 40 with primary liver carcinoma and hepatitis B virus infection.

A note on this clonotype: The junction departs from the called germline gene at one end, perhaps through a read error. The chain combines TRBV6-5 with TRBJ1-5; D is ambiguous. The CDR3 length is 14 residues. Germline CDR1 is MNHEY and CDR2 is SVGAGI. The CDR3 DNA follows: TGTGCCGGCAGAGGTAGTCTTAGCAATCAGCCACAGCATTTT. Its translation is CAGRGSLSNQPQHF.

Remarks on this clonotype: No conserved phenylalanine or tryptophan is present at the end of the CDR3, so a read error is the likely explanation. The rearrangement links TRBV4-1 to TRBJ2-1; D gene ambiguous. The V and J ends lost 3 bases and 6 bases respectively, with 9 bases between them. Per germline, CDR1 MGHRA and CDR2 YSYEKL. The CDR3 is 13 residues long. The CDR3 loop is CASSHDYLNEQFS. Here the CDR3 DNA reads TGCGCCAGCAGCCACGATTATCTCAATGAGCAGTTCTCC.

In the case of this clonotype: A read error may account for a junction end that differs from germline. The V call is TRBV11-2, the J call TRBJ2-5; 7 bases fit TRBD1. The CDR3 contains 16 residues. Germline V gene data show CDR1 as SGHAT and CDR2 as FQNNGV. The CDR3 DNA sequence: TGTGACAGCAGCACAAGAACAGGGGACGCGAAAGAGACCCAATACTTC. Its translation: CDSSTRTGDAKETQYF.

As regards this clonotype: Given a much more abundant clone one base away, this may be a read error. The V call is TRBV6-1, the J call TRBJ2-2; maybe TRBD2 (5 bases). Germline V gene data show CDR1 as MNHNS and CDR2 as SASEGT. This CDR3 contains 16 residues. The CDR3 DNA sequence: TGTGCCAGCAGTGAACGTGGAGGAGCGAACACCGAGGAGCTGCTTTTT. It codes for CASSERGGANTEELLF.

This sequence joins TRBV4-3 and TRBJ2-1; 11 bases align to TRBD1. The CDR3 totals 17 residues. Germline V gene sequence: CDR1 LGHNA, CDR2 YSLEER. With V trimmed by 10 bases and J by 4 bases, 15 bases remained unmatched. The CDR3 DNA reads TGCGCCAACAACCAAGATGGGGGGACAGGGGGATACAATGAGCAGTTCTTC. This codes for CANNQDGGTGGYNEQFF.

Turning to this clonotype: A junction boundary mismatches the germline segment, possibly from a read error. This rearrangement joins TRBV6-2 or TRBV6-3 to TRBJ2-1; D gene ambiguous. The germline V gene encodes CDR1 MNHEY and CDR2 SVGEGT. CDR3 length equals 12 residues. The chain's CDR3 is CATSNNPNEQFF. In nucleotides, the CDR3 is TGTGCCACCAGTAATAATCCCAATGAACAGTTCTTC.

As to this clonotype: The junction departs from the called germline gene at one end, perhaps through a read error. The J gene is TRBJ2-3, the V gene TRBV11-2; D perhaps matches TRBD2 (6 bases). The CDR3 runs 13 residues. Germline V CDR1 and CDR2: SGHAT, FQNNGV. CDR3 sequence: CASFRRGTDMQYF. DNA of the CDR3: TGTGCCAGCTTCAGGCGGGGCACAGATATGCAGTATTTT.

The chain carries TRBV6-6 and TRBJ1-2; D call uncertain. This CDR3 has 17 residues. The V end was cut by 5 bases, the J end by 3 bases, with 22 bases between. In germline, CDR1 is MNHNY, CDR2 SVGAGI (reference sequence). In nucleotides, the CDR3 is TGTGCCAGCAGTACCGCTGCGGCGCAGAGCGTGTACTATGGCTACACCTTC. Its translation: CASSTAAAQSVYYGYTF.

The rearrangement joins TRBV10-3 to TRBJ2-7, with unresolved D. CDR3 size: 12 residues. The germline V gene has CDR1 ENHRY and CDR2 SYGVKD. Trimming removed 0 bases at V and 4 bases at J, with 4 bases between. CDR3: CAISESTYEQYF. CDR3 DNA: TGTGCCATCAGTGAGTCTACGTACGAGCAGTACTTC.

Concerning this clonotype itself: The germline gene is not matched at one end of the junction; a read error may be the cause. The rearrangement links TRBV10-3 to TRBJ1-3; D ambiguous. The CDR3 length is 14 residues. CDR1 and CDR2 (germline): ENHRY, SYGVKD. CDR3 region: CDISESVSGSTIYF. The CDR3 coding sequence is TGTGACATCAGTGAGTCAGTTTCCGGAAGCACCATATATTTT.

J is TRBJ1-1 and V is TRBV12-3 or TRBV12-4, with TRBD1 matching over 7 bases. V lost 6 bases, J lost 6 bases, and 10 bases stayed unmatched. CDR3 length: 14 residues. CDR3 DNA: TGTGCCAGCAGGTTTCAGGGGGTAAGGTCTGAAGCTTTCTTT. It specifies CASRFQGVRSEAFF.

The chain carries TRBV2 and TRBJ2-2, with a possible D match to TRBD1 (5 bases). Trimming pared 11 bases from V and 1 base from J, leaving 17 bases between. The V gene's germline CDR1 is SNHLY and CDR2 FYNNEI. The CDR3 is 15 amino acids. CDR3 DNA sequence: TGTGCCGGCTCCCTGGGGCTCGAGAACACCGGGGAGCTGTTTTTT. This codes for CAGSLGLENTGELFF.

This clonotype was picked up a small number of times. The CDR3 protein is CASSDSLAPDTQYF. Written as DNA, the CDR3 is TGCGCCAGCAGTGACTCACTCGCGCCAGATACGCAGTATTTT. The chain has TRBV10-2 and TRBJ2-3; D not certain. The CDR3 totals 14 residues. Per germline, CDR1 WSHSY and CDR2 SAAADI. Deletions cut 3 bases from V and 4 bases from J, with 11 bases between.

The chain recombines TRBV6-1 with TRBJ2-7, with D hard to call. Germline V gene data show CDR1 as MNHNS and CDR2 as SASEGT. This CDR3 is built from 17 residues. The V end was cut by 3 bases, the J end by 1 base, with 19 bases between. The CDR3 DNA follows: TGTGCCAGCAGTGAGGGCGTTGCGGCAGCCGGTTCCTACGAGCAGTACTTC. It yields the protein CASSEGVAAAGSYEQYF.

Details on this clonotype: One junction end does not reproduce the germline sequence, and a read error may be involved. V and J are TRBV6-2 or TRBV6-3 and TRBJ1-2; possibly TRBD1 for D (5 bases). CDR3 size: 13 residues. CDR1 is MNHEY, CDR2 SVGEGT, per germline. The CDR3 DNA follows: TGTGCCAGCAGTTACGGGGGGAGCTATGTCTACACCTTC. Protein sequence: CASSYGGSYVYTF.

The chain combines TRBV20-1 with TRBJ1-5, with no clear D. Between the trimmed V and J ends, which lost 6 bases and 7 bases, there was a span of 22 bases. CDR1 and CDR2 from the germline V gene are DFQATT and SNEGSKA (reference sequence). The CDR3 loop spans 15 amino acids. The CDR3 DNA is TGCAGTGCCCTTAGACCTGGTCCCAACAAACAGCCCCAGCATTTT. It codes for CSALRPGPNKQPQHF.